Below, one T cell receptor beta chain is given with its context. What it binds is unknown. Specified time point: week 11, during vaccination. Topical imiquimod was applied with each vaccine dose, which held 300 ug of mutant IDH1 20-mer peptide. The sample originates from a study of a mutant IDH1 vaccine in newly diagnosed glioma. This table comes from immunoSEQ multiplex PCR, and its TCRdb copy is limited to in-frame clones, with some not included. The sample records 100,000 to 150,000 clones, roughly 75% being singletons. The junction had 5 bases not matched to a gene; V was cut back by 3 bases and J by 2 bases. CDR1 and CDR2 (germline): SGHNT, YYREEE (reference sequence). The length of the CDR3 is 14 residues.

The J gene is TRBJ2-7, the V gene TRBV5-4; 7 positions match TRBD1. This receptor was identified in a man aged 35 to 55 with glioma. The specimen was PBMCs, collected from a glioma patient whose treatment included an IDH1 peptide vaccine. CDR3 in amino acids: CASSWDRPPYEQYF. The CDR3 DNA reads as TGTGCCAGCAGCTGGGACAGACCTCCCTACGAGCAGTACTTC.